This T cell receptor (beta chain) appears in the sequencing data of a study of OX40 agonist ivuxolimab in advanced cancers. Overall study context: The patients received agonistic anti-OX40 (CD134) antibody ivuxolimab. The dose-escalation cohort had hepatocellular carcinoma, melanoma, renal cell or head and neck cancer.

Germline V gene sequence: CDR1 MDHEN, CDR2 SYDVKM. The V and J ends lost 7 bases and 2 bases respectively, with 3 bases between them. The CDR3 spans 11 residues. Findings and caveats of the study: The work left the antigen specificity of expanded peripheral T cells undetermined.

This clone has only one observation. Its antigen is not identified. The protocol was immunoSEQ multiplex PCR, while the TCRdb copy is restricted to in-frame clones and leaves out a portion. The sample shows 65,000 to 100,000 clones, approximately 85% of them seen only once. V usage is TRBV28 and J usage is TRBJ2-1; D is unresolved. The receptor was derived from an adult with an advanced solid tumor such as melanoma, head and neck, liver or kidney cancer. Sequencing used CD4+ or CD8+ T cells sorted from blood, obtained in a trial of the OX40 agonist ivuxolimab. The CDR3 coding sequence is TGTGCCAGCATCGCCTACAATGAGCAGTTCTTC. Translation gives CASIAYNEQFF. The complete variable domain, with remaining parts taken from reference TRBV28 and TRBJ2-1, reads DVKVTQSSRYLVKRTGEKVFLECVQDMDHENMFWYRQDPGLGLRLIYFSYDVKMKEKGDIPEGYSVSREKKERFSLILESASTNQTSMYLCASIAYNEQFFGPGTRLTVL.